The 26 T cell receptor beta chains listed next were all sequenced from one sample in a study of T-cell reconstitution after alpha-beta-depleted transplantation in children. Unique molecular identifiers were incorporated when the TCRbeta library was constructed. TCRdb re-analysed the PCR reads in MiXCR, keeping a single row per CDR3 protein. The data show around 450,000 distinct CDR3 sequences, around 15% seen once. The source material was PBMCs, mostly from graft donor cells, sampled 360 days after TCRalphabeta/CD19-depleted stem cell transplant. The receptor source for this set is a boy under two years old who had a stem cell transplant for Wiskott-Aldrich syndrome, so the T cells may come from the graft donor.

This clonotype was recorded at least ten times. The CDR3: CATSGQNTGELFF. DNA of the CDR3: TGTGCCACCAGTGGTCAGAACACCGGGGAGCTGTTTTTT. The chain carries TRBV24-1 and TRBJ2-2; no reliable D call. Per the germline V gene, CDR1 is KGHDR and CDR2 is SFDVKD. The CDR3 runs to 13 residues. With 5 bases removed from V and 1 base from J, the gap between germline ends came to 4 bases.

This clonotype came up a few times. This sequence joins TRBV28 and TRBJ1-5; weak D call: TRBD1 (5 bases). CDR1 is MDHEN, CDR2 SYDVKM, per germline. V dropped 9 bases and J dropped 5 bases, with 14 bases sitting between them. The CDR3 has 13 amino acids. For the CDR3, the DNA is TGTGCCAGTTGGACAAGGGAGGATCAGCCCCAGCATTTT. Its protein is CASWTREDQPQHF.

This clonotype was detected only a few times. The rearrangement joins TRBV7-2 to TRBJ1-2, with D possibly matching TRBD1 (5 bases). Germline V gene lookup returns CDR1 SGHTA and CDR2 FQGNSA. The germline V and J ends were trimmed by 2 bases and 4 bases, with 5 bases remaining between them. This CDR3 is built from 12 residues. The CDR3 region is CASSLQGYGYTF. CDR3 nucleotides: TGTGCCAGCAGCTTACAGGGCTATGGCTACACCTTC.

This sequence joins TRBV30 and TRBJ2-7; 7 bases are shared with TRBD2. V was clipped by 3 bases and J by 5 bases; unmatched bases: 10. The germline V gene has CDR1 GTSNPN and CDR2 SVGIG (reference sequence). CDR3 length: 14 residues. The CDR3 sequence is CAWRRGGRPHEQYF. CDR3 DNA sequence: TGTGCCTGGAGGCGAGGCGGGAGACCGCACGAGCAGTACTTC.

This clonotype was found a few times. V and J are TRBV7-9 and TRBJ1-6; D is uncertain. Germline CDR1 is SEHNR and CDR2 is FQNEAQ (reference sequence). CDR3 length: 14 residues. V lost 1 base, J lost 4 bases, and 5 bases lay in between. The CDR3 bases are TGTGCCAGCAGCTTAGAGGCATATAATTCACCCCTCCACTTT. Encoded protein: CASSLEAYNSPLHF.

The chain carries TRBV7-2 and TRBJ2-5, with 7 positions matching TRBD2. V shed 1 base and J 2 bases; nucleotides not matched to a gene: 4. The V gene's germline CDR1 is SGHTA and CDR2 FQGNSA. CDR3 length: 15 amino acids. CDR3: CASSLGGGPQETQYF. For the CDR3, the DNA is TGTGCCAGCAGCTTAGGGGGGGGACCACAAGAGACCCAGTACTTC.

This clonotype was detected a few times. The J gene is TRBJ1-2, the V gene TRBV29-1; D gene ambiguous. V was shortened by 3 bases and J by 3 bases, with 11 bases between the two germline ends. The CDR3 sequence is 13 residues long. Germline lookup yields CDR1 SQVTM and CDR2 ANQGSEA. In nucleotides, the CDR3 is TGCAGCGTTGATAGCGGGAATGACTATGGCTACACCTTC. Its protein product is CSVDSGNDYGYTF.

The chain couples TRBV5-1 to TRBJ2-5, with 7 bases identical to TRBD1. The junction had 12 bases not matched to a gene; V was cut back by 3 bases and J by 7 bases. Germline V gene data show CDR1 as SGHRS and CDR2 as YFSETQ. The CDR3 is 15 residues long. The DNA for the CDR3 is TGCGCCAGCAGCTCGAATTTTCACAGGGGCAGGACCCAGTACTTC. It codes for CASSSNFHRGRTQYF.

The chain is built from TRBV20-1 and TRBJ1-6, with unresolved D. Deletions cut 3 bases from V and 1 base from J, with 7 bases between. This CDR3 has 14 amino acids. Germline CDR1 reads DFQATT; CDR2 reads SNEGSKA (reference sequence). CDR3: CSARVGSYNSPLHF. CDR3 in DNA: TGCAGTGCTAGGGTGGGGTCCTATAATTCACCCCTCCACTTT.

This clonotype was seen only a few times. This chain uses TRBV28 with TRBJ2-7, with D possibly matching TRBD2 (5 bases). The CDR3 is made up of 14 amino acids. Trimming left V 7 bases short and J 3 bases short, with 16 bases between. Looked up from germline, CDR1 is MDHEN and CDR2 is SYDVKM. In DNA form, the CDR3 reads TGTGCCAGCATCGCCGCCCCCGGGGACTACGAGCAGTACTTC. Translated: CASIAAPGDYEQYF.

V is TRBV5-5 and J is TRBJ2-2; TRBD2 might be the D (6 bases). Germline assignment: CDR1 SGHKS and CDR2 YYEKEE (reference sequence). Trimming left V 5 bases short and J 4 bases short, with 12 bases between. CDR3 length: 14 amino acids. The CDR3 protein is CASRHLASTGELFF. The CDR3 DNA is TGTGCCAGCAGACACCTAGCGTCCACCGGGGAGCTGTTTTTT.

The chain has TRBV28 and TRBJ2-6; D is ambiguous. Germline V CDR1 and CDR2: MDHEN, SYDVKM. This CDR3 region has 17 residues. Deletions cut 5 bases from V and 0 bases from J, with 14 bases between. The CDR3 nucleotides are TGTGCCAGCAGTACCTACACTCTTGGCTCTGGGGCCAACGTCCTGACTTTC. This gives the protein CASSTYTLGSGANVLTF.

The chain links TRBV6-1 to TRBJ2-7, with D tentatively TRBD2 (5 bases). Per the germline V gene, CDR1 is MNHNS and CDR2 is SASEGT. This CDR3 has 13 amino acids. Trimming removed 6 bases at V and 2 bases at J, with 11 bases between. CDR3 loop: CASRFRGAYEQYF. As DNA, the CDR3 is TGTGCCAGCAGATTTCGGGGAGCCTACGAGCAGTACTTC.

The chain has TRBV20-1 and TRBJ1-1; D not resolved. The CDR3 has 12 residues. Trimming shortened V by 2 bases and J by 6 bases, and 10 bases separated the two germline ends. CDR1 DFQATT and CDR2 SNEGSKA come from the germline V gene (reference sequence). CDR3 loop: CSARPKTAEAFF. CDR3 nucleotide sequence: TGCAGTGCTAGACCCAAGACGGCTGAAGCTTTCTTT.

The chain carries TRBV11-2 and TRBJ2-6, with a tentative D call TRBD2 (5 bases). Germline CDR1 is SGHAT and CDR2 is FQNNGV. The germline V and J ends were trimmed by 5 bases and 0 bases, with 17 bases remaining between them. The CDR3 is 18 residues long. The CDR3 loop is CASSTRARSLSGANVLTF. CDR3 coding DNA: TGTGCCAGCAGCACGAGGGCCCGGTCTCTCTCTGGGGCCAACGTCCTGACTTTC.

Only a few counts were recorded for this clonotype. In nucleotides, the CDR3 is TGTGCCAGCAGGCAAGGGGCAGGTTTAACCTACGAGCAGTACTTC. Encoded protein: CASRQGAGLTYEQYF. The V call is TRBV2, the J call TRBJ2-7; the D gene is possibly TRBD1 (5 bases). Trimming removed 6 bases at V and 2 bases at J, with 17 bases between. Germline values: CDR1 SNHLY, CDR2 FYNNEI. The CDR3 runs 15 residues.

V usage is TRBV6-1 and J usage is TRBJ2-3; 8 nucleotides match TRBD2. Germline V gives CDR1 MNHNS, CDR2 SASEGT. The junction had 6 bases not matched to a gene; V was cut back by 6 bases and J by 1 base. The CDR3 covers 15 residues. The DNA of the CDR3 is TGTGCCAGCAGCCTTAAGACTAGCGGCACAGATACGCAGTATTTT. Its protein product is CASSLKTSGTDTQYF.

With regard to this clonotype: One base away lies a much larger clone, so this may be a sequencing read error. The chain couples TRBV24-1 to TRBJ2-1; D is possibly TRBD2 (5 bases). This CDR3 contains 16 residues. Trimming pared 0 bases from V and 2 bases from J, leaving 10 bases between. From germline, CDR1 is KGHDR and CDR2 SFDVKD. CDR3 amino acids: CATSDLGEAAYNEQFF. CDR3 nucleotide sequence: TGTGCCACCAGTGATTTGGGGGAAGCGGCCTACAATGAGCAGTTCTTC.

A few counts support this clonotype. The V gene is TRBV28, the J gene TRBJ2-7, with D unclear. The germline gives CDR1 MDHEN, CDR2 SYDVKM. V was pared by 4 bases and J by 7 bases, with 8 bases between. This CDR3 is 11 amino acids long. The CDR3 loop reads CASSWTVEQYF. CDR3 sequence (DNA): TGTGCCAGCAGTTGGACGGTGGAGCAGTACTTC.

This clonotype was seen at least ten times. The J gene is TRBJ1-1, the V gene TRBV12-3 or TRBV12-4; D is unclear. V gave up 1 base and J gave up 4 bases, with 1 base separating them. This CDR3 contains 11 residues. CDR3 loop: CASSLGTEAFF. The CDR3 nucleotides are TGTGCCAGCAGTTTAGGCACTGAAGCTTTCTTT.

This clonotype appeared many times. The V and J genes are TRBV20-1 and TRBJ2-7, with D unresolved. The CDR3 has 12 amino acids. Trimming removed 3 bases from V and 6 bases from J, with 12 bases in between. Germline V gene lookup returns CDR1 DFQATT and CDR2 SNEGSKA (reference sequence). The CDR3 DNA follows: TGCAGTGCTAGGGGTCTTTTTGGCGAGCAGTACTTC. Translating gives CSARGLFGEQYF.

The chain recombines TRBV12-3 or TRBV12-4 with TRBJ2-3; D not resolved. The CDR3 loop spans 14 amino acids. V was clipped by 6 bases and J by 6 bases, with 16 bases between them. This chain's CDR3 is CASSLQRFKDTQYF. CDR3 nucleotides: TGTGCCAGCAGCTTACAGCGCTTCAAGGATACGCAGTATTTT.

The chain employs TRBV5-1 and TRBJ1-1; D is perhaps TRBD1 (6 bases). The CDR3 contains 18 residues. V was clipped by 4 bases and J by 3 bases, with 25 bases between them. CDR1 SGHRS and CDR2 YFSETQ come from the germline V gene. The CDR3 region is CASSTIRGNNLGYTEAFF. CDR3 in DNA: TGCGCCAGCAGCACCATCAGGGGAAACAATCTGGGGTACACTGAAGCTTTCTTT.

V usage is TRBV6-5 and J usage is TRBJ2-1, with no clear D. CDR3 length equals 14 residues. Per germline, CDR1 MNHEY and CDR2 SVGAGI. The V end was cut by 0 bases, the J end by 7 bases, with 10 bases between. The CDR3 is CASSYSEYGNEQFF. The CDR3 coding sequence is TGTGCCAGCAGTTACTCTGAGTACGGGAATGAGCAGTTCTTC.

The gene calls are TRBV5-1 and TRBJ2-7, with D perhaps matching TRBD2 (6 bases). The germline gives CDR1 SGHRS, CDR2 YFSETQ. Trimming took off 1 base at V and 0 bases at J, with 11 bases between the two ends. CDR3 length: 15 amino acids. Written as DNA, the CDR3 is TGCGCCAGCAGCTTGCTAGCGACACCCTCCTACGAGCAGTACTTC. It translates to CASSLLATPSYEQYF.

The gene calls are TRBV28 and TRBJ2-7; TRBD1 matches at 8 bases. The CDR3 length is 14 residues. Trimming at V came to 6 bases and at J to 1 base, leaving 5 bases not matched to a gene. Per the germline V gene, CDR1 is MDHEN and CDR2 is SYDVKM. In nucleotides, the CDR3 is TGTGCCAGCAGGACCGGGACAGGTTCCTACGAGCAGTACTTC. This codes for CASRTGTGSYEQYF.